This entry lists 12 T cell receptor beta chains sequenced from one sample in a study of T cell responses to AZD1222 COVID-19 vaccine. Repertoires were generated with immunoSEQ multiplex PCR, while TCRdb's copy carries only in-frame clones and drops some. The sample shows 100,000 to 150,000 clones, over 80% of them seen only once. The sequencing here drew on peripheral blood, taken on day 0 of AZD1222 vaccination. These receptors were taken from an adult in good health.

J is TRBJ1-4 and V is TRBV2, with TRBD1 matching 7 bases. From germline, CDR1 is SNHLY and CDR2 FYNNEI. Trimming cost V 3 bases and J 1 base; bases outside gene matches: 2. The CDR3 runs to 15 residues. DNA of the CDR3: TGTGCCAGCAGTGATAGGACAGGAACTAATGAAAAACTGTTTTTT. This encodes CASSDRTGTNEKLFF.

This clone was found a few times. V usage is TRBV7-9 and J usage is TRBJ2-1; TRBD1 or TRBD2 may be the D gene (5 bases each). Trimming removed 5 bases from V and 0 bases from J, with 14 bases in between. This CDR3 is built from 16 residues. Germline CDR1 SEHNR, CDR2 FQNEAQ (reference sequence). As DNA, the CDR3 is TGTGCCAGCAGCCCATCCGGGACGGTCTCCTACAATGAGCAGTTCTTC. Its protein product is CASSPSGTVSYNEQFF.

V gene TRBV6-6 combines with J gene TRBJ2-3, with 10 bases matching TRBD2. CDR1 and CDR2 from the germline V gene are MNHNY and SVGAGI (reference sequence). Trimming at V came to 5 bases and at J to 2 bases, leaving 4 bases not matched to a gene. The CDR3 covers 15 residues. DNA for the CDR3: TGTGCCAGCAGTCAGCGGGGGGGGGTCACAGATACGCAGTATTTT. Translation: CASSQRGGVTDTQYF.

The chain links TRBV18 to TRBJ1-5, with 10 bases lining up with TRBD1. The V and J ends lost 4 bases and 1 base, in that order; junction bases with no gene match: 10. This CDR3 region has 18 residues. The germline V gene has CDR1 KGHSH and CDR2 LQKENI. CDR3 residues: CASSRTGTGVTSNQPQHF. The CDR3 coding sequence is TGTGCCAGCTCACGTACCGGGACAGGGGTTACGAGCAATCAGCCCCAGCATTTT.

V gene TRBV6-5 combines with J gene TRBJ1-1, with D unclear. CDR1 MNHEY and CDR2 SVGAGI come from the germline V gene. The CDR3 covers 13 residues. V gave up 0 bases and J gave up 5 bases, with 7 bases separating them. The DNA for the CDR3 is TGTGCCAGCAGTTACTCGGAAGAAACTGAAGCTTTCTTT. This translates into CASSYSEETEAFF.

The genes are TRBV14 and TRBJ1-6; D uncertain. The V gene lost 0 bases and the J gene lost 0 bases, with 9 bases spanning the gap. CDR1 SGHDN and CDR2 FVKESK come from the germline V gene. The length of the CDR3 is 17 residues. CDR3 in amino acids: CASSQDRESSYNSPLHF. CDR3 nucleotide sequence: TGTGCCAGCAGCCAAGATAGAGAGAGCTCCTATAATTCACCCCTCCACTTT.

This clone appeared a single time. V is TRBV11-2 and J is TRBJ2-5; 9 positions agree with TRBD2. Germline loops: CDR1 SGHAT, CDR2 FQNNGV. This CDR3 spans 15 amino acids. The ends lost 3 bases at V and 7 bases at J; junction bases unmatched: 9. CDR3 amino acids: CASSFSAGGIATQYF. CDR3 bases: TGTGCCAGCAGCTTCTCTGCGGGAGGGATTGCGACCCAGTACTTC.

CDR3 sequence: CASSLTGQATNEKLFF. CDR3 in DNA: TGTGCCAGCTCGTTGACCGGCCAGGCAACTAATGAAAAACTGTTTTTT. The chain links TRBV25-1 to TRBJ1-4; D unclear. Per germline, CDR1 MGHDK and CDR2 SYGVNS. The V end lost 8 bases, the J end lost 0 bases, and 16 bases lay between the germline ends. This CDR3 has 16 residues.

The chain recombines TRBV5-4 with TRBJ1-2; 9 bases map to TRBD1. V lost 3 bases to trimming and J lost 3 bases; unmatched junction nucleotides: 6. This CDR3 has 15 residues. Germline lookup yields CDR1 SGHNT and CDR2 YYREEE (reference sequence). CDR3 nucleotide sequence: TGTGCCAGCAGCTACACAGGGGGCACGGACTATGGCTACACCTTC. It specifies CASSYTGGTDYGYTF.

This sequence joins TRBV4-3 and TRBJ1-2; D ambiguous. The CDR3 totals 16 residues. Germline V gives CDR1 LGHNA, CDR2 YSLEER. V lost 0 bases, J lost 3 bases, and 14 bases lay in between. The CDR3 DNA sequence: TGCGCCAGCAGCCAAGATCTGACGACGGAAGACTATGGCTACACCTTC. This sequence encodes CASSQDLTTEDYGYTF.

The chain is built from TRBV7-8 and TRBJ1-1, with D possibly matching TRBD1 (5 bases). CDR1 and CDR2 (germline): SGHVS, FQNEAQ. This CDR3 comprises 15 residues. V was trimmed by 5 bases and J by 1 base, leaving 14 bases between them. The DNA for the CDR3 is TGTGCCAGCAGCGACCCGGGGGATTCGAACACTGAAGCTTTCTTT. It codes for CASSDPGDSNTEAFF.

The chain carries TRBV18 and TRBJ2-6, with D possibly matching TRBD1 (6 bases). Trimming shortened V by 2 bases and J by 2 bases, and 10 bases separated the two germline ends. This CDR3 region has 16 residues. Germline V gene sequence: CDR1 KGHSH, CDR2 LQKENI. The CDR3 DNA reads as TGTGCCAGCTCACCAAACACAGGGACTGGGGCCAACGTCCTGACTTTC. It encodes CASSPNTGTGANVLTF.